A single T cell receptor (beta chain) is shown here with its context. Its antigen is currently not known. No base quality values were provided; no much bigger clone lies one nucleotide off. Libraries were made using the immunoSEQ multiplex PCR assay. TCRdb re-hosts the immuneACCESS table, in-frame sequences only. Its copies lack some clones; in the studies checked, an unresolved V gene accounts for under half of them, and the cause for the rest is not known. This sample comprises 35,000 to 50,000 clones, approximately 91% of them detected only once. The top ten clonotypes cover 1.4% to 1.5% of the sample. A distance of 20 bases separates the germline ends of V and J, which lose 0 bases and 0 bases respectively. The CDR3, from cysteine to phenylalanine, totals 20 residues. Here the CDR3 DNA is all that survives: 60 bases in frame from base 1. In the germline V gene, CDR1 corresponds to MGHRA and CDR2 to YSYEKL.

This entry comes from a study of T cell changes during pregnancy in multiple sclerosis (dated by TCRdb to about 2019). With regard to the full study: The study examined how the T cell repertoire changed over the course of pregnancy in women with multiple sclerosis.

Sequencing input: PBMCs (not recorded whether the cells were cultured). The chain is made from TRBV4-1 and TRBJ1-4, with TRBD1 tentatively as D gene (5 bases match). The receptor's source is a female donor with multiple sclerosis, enrolled in a pregnancy study. The CDR3 reads CASSQEHGTGRIATNEKLFF. The bases read TGCGCCAGCAGCCAAGAGCATGGGACGGGTAGAATTGCAACTAATGAAAAACTGTTTTTT.